This TCR beta chain was captured in a study of T cell changes during pregnancy in multiple sclerosis. This clone appeared a few times. The CDR3 runs to 13 residues. The V gene's germline CDR1 is GTSNPN and CDR2 SVGIG (reference sequence). The germline V and J ends were trimmed by 3 bases and 2 bases, with 10 bases remaining between them. Generated by immunoSEQ multiplex PCR, the TCRdb table keeps only in-frame clones and is missing some. This table has about 20,000 clones, approximately 90% appearing once. The TCR was taken from a female donor in good health, enrolled as a control in a pregnancy study. The source was CD4+ T cells from peripheral blood mononuclear cells, collected after pregnancy. The J gene is TRBJ1-1, the V gene TRBV30; D is uncertain. Here the CDR3 reads CAWRKHSNTEAFF. The CDR3 DNA follows: TGTGCCTGGAGAAAGCACTCAAACACTGAAGCTTTCTTT.